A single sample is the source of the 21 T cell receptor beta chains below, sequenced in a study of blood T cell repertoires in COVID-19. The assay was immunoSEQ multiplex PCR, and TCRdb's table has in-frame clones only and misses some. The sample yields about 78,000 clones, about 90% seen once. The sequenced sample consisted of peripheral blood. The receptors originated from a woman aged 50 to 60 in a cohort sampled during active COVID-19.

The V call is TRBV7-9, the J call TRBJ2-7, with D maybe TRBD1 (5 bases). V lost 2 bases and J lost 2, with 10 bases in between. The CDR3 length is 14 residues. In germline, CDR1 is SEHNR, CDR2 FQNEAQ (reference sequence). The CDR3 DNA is TGTGCCAGCAGCTTATTTGGGGCAGCCTACGAGCAGTACTTC. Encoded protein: CASSLFGAAYEQYF.

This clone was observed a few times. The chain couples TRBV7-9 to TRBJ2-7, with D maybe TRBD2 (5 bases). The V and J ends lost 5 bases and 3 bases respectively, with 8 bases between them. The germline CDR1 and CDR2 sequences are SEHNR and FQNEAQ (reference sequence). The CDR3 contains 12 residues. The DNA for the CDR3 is TGTGCCAGCAGCCTTAGCGTCTACGAGCAGTACTTC. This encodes CASSLSVYEQYF.

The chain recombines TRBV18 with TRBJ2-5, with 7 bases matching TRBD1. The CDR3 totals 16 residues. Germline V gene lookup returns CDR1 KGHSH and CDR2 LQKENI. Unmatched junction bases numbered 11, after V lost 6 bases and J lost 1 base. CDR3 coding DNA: TGTGCCAGCTCCCCGACGGGACAGTTAGCCCAAGAGACCCAGTACTTC. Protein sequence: CASSPTGQLAQETQYF.

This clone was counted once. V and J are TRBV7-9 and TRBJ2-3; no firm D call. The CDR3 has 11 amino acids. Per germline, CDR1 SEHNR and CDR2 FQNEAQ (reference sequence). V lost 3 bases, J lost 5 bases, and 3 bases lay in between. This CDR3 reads CASSFRDTQYF. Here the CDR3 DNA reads TGTGCCAGCAGCTTTAGAGATACGCAGTATTTT. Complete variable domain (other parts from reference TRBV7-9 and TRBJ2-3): DTGVSQNPRHKITKRGQNVTFRCDPISEHNRLYWYRQTLGQGPEFLTYFQNEAQLEKSRLLSDRFSAERPKGSFSTLEIQRTEQGDSAMYLCASSFRDTQYFGPGTRLTVL.

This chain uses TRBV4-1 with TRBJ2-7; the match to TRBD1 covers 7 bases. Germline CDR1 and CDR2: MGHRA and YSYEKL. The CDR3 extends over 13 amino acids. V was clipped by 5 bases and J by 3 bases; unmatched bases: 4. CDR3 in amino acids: CASSYGTDYEQYF. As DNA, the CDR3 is TGCGCCAGCAGCTACGGGACAGACTACGAGCAGTACTTC.

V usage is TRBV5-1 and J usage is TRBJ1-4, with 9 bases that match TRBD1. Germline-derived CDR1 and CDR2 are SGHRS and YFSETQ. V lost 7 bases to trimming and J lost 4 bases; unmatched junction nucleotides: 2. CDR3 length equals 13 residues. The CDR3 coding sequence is TGCGCCAGCTCGGGACAGGGTAATGAAAAACTGTTTTTT. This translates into CASSGQGNEKLFF.

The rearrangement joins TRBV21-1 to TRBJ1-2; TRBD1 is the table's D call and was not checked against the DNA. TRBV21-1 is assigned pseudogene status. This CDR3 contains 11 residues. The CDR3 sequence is CASSKGPGYTF. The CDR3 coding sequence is TGTGCCAGCAGCAAGGGCCCCGGCTACACCTTC.

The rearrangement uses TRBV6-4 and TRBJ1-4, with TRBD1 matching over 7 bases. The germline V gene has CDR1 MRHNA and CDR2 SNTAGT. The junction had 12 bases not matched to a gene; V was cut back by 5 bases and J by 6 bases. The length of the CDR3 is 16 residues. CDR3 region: CASSSLDRERDEKLFF. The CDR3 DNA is TGTGCCAGCAGTTCCCTCGACAGGGAACGCGATGAAAAACTGTTTTTT.

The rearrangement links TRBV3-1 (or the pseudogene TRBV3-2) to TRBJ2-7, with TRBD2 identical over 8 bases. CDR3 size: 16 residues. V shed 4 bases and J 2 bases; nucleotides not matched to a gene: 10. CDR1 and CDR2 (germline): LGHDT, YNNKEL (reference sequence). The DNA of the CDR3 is TGTGCCAGCAGCCCCCAGCGGGGGACCCCCGCCTACGAGCAGTACTTC. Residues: CASSPQRGTPAYEQYF.

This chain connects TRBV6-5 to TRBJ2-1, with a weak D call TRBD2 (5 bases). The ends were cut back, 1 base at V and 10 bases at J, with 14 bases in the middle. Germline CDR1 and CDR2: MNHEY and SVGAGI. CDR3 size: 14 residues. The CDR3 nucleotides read TGTGCCAGCAGTTACTTGGTGGGAGCCGGGGAGCAGTTCTTC. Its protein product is CASSYLVGAGEQFF.

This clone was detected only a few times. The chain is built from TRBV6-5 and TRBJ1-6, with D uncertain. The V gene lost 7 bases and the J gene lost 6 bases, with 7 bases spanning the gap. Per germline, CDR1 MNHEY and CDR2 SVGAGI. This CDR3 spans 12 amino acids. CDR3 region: CASTTRNSPLHF. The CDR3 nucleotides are TGTGCCAGCACCACACGTAATTCACCCCTCCACTTT.

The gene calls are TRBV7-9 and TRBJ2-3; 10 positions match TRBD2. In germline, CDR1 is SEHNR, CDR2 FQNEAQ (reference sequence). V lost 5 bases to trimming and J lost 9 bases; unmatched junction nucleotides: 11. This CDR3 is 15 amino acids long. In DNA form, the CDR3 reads TGTGCCAGCAGCCCCCCCGGACTAGCGGTGGACACGCAGTATTTT. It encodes CASSPPGLAVDTQYF.

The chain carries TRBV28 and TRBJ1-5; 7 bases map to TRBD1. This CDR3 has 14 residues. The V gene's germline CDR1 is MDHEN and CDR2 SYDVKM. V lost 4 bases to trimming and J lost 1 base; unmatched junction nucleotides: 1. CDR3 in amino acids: CASSSGQSNQPQHF. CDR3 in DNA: TGTGCCAGCAGTTCGGGACAGAGCAATCAGCCCCAGCATTTT.

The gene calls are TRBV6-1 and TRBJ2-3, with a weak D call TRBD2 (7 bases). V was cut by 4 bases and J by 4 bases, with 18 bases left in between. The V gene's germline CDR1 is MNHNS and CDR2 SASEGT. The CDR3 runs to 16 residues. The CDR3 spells CASSAGGGGRADTQYF. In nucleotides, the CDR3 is TGTGCCAGCAGTGCGGGGGGCGGGGGCCGAGCAGATACGCAGTATTTT.

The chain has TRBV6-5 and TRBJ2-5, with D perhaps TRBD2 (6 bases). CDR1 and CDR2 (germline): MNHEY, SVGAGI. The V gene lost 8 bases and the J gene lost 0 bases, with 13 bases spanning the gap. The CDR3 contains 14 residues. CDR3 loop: CASLFGDYQETQYF. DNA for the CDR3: TGTGCCAGCCTTTTTGGGGACTACCAAGAGACCCAGTACTTC.

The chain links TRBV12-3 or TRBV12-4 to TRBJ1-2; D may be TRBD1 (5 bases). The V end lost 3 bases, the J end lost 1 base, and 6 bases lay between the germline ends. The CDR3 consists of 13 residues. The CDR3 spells CASSFDSNYGYTF. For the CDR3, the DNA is TGTGCCAGCAGTTTCGACAGTAACTATGGCTACACCTTC.

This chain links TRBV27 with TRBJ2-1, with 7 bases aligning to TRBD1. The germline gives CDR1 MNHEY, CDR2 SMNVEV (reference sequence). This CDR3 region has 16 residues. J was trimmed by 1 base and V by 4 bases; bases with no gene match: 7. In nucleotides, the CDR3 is TGTGCCAGCAGTTGGTTGACGGGACAGTCCTACAATGAGCAGTTCTTC. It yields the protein CASSWLTGQSYNEQFF.

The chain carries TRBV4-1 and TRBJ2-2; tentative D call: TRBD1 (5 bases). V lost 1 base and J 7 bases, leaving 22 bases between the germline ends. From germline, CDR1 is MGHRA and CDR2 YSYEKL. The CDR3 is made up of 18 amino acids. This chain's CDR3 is CASSQGGSQVGQHGELFF. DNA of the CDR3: TGCGCCAGCAGCCAAGGGGGCAGTCAGGTCGGGCAACACGGGGAGCTGTTTTTT.

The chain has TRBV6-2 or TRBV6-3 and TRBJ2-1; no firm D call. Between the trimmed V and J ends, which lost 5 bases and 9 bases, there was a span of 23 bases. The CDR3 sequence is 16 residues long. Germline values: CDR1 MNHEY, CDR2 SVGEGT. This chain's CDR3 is CASSGGIEPTFTEQFF. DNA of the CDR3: TGTGCCAGCAGTGGCGGCATCGAACCCACTTTCACTGAGCAGTTCTTC.

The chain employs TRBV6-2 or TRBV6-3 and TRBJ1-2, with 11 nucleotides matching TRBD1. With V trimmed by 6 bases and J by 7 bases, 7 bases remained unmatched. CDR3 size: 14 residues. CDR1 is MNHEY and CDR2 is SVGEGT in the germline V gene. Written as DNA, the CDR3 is TGTGCCAGCAGCCACATCGGACAGGGGGCTGGCTACACCTTC. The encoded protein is CASSHIGQGAGYTF.

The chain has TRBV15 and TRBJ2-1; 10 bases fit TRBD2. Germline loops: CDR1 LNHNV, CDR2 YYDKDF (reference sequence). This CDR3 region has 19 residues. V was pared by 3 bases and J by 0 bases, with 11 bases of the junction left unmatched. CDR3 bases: TGTGCCACCAGCAGCGCCGGGACTAGCGTACCGAGCTCCTACAATGAGCAGTTCTTC. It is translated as CATSSAGTSVPSSYNEQFF.